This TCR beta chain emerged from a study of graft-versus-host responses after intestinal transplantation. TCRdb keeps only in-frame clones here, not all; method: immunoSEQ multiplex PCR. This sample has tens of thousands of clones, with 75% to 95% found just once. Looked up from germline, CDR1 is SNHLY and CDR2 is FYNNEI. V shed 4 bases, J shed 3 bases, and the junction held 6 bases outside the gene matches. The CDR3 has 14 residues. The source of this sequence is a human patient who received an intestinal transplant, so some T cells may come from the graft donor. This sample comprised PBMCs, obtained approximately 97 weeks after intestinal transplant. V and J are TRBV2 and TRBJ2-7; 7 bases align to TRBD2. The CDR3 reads CASSAGLVVYEQYF. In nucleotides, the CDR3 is TGTGCCAGCAGTGCAGGACTAGTAGTCTACGAGCAGTACTTC. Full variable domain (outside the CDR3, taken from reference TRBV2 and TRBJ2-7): EPEVTQTPSHQVTQMGQEVILRCVPISNHLYFYWYRQILGQKVEFLVSFYNNEISEKSEIFDDQFSVERPDGSNFTLKIRSTKLEDSAMYFCASSAGLVVYEQYFGPGTRLTVT.